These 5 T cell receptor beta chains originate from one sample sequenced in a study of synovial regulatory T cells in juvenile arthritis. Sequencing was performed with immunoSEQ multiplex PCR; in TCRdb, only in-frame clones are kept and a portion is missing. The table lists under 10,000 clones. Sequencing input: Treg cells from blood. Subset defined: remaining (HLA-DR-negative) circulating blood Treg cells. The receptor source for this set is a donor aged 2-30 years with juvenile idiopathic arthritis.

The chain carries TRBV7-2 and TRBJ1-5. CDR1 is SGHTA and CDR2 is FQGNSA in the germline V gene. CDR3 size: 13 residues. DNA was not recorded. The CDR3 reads CASSADSNQPQHF.

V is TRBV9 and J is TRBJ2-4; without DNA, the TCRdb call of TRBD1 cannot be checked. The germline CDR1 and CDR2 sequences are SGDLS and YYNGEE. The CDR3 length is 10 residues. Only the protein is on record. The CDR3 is CASSPRQRYF.

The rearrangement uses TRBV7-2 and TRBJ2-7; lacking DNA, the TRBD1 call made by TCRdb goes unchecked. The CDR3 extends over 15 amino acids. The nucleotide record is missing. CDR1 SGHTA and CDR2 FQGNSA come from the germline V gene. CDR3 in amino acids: CASSSISWDSPVQYF.

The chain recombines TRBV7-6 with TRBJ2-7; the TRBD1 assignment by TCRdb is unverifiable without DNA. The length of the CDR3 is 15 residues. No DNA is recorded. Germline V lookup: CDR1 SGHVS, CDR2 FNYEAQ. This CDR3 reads CASSLGRQVSYEQYF. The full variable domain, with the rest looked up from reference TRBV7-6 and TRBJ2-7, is GAGVSQSPRYKVTKRGQDVALRCDPISGHVSLYWYRQALGQGPEFLTYFNYEAQQDKSGLPNDRFSAERPEGSISTLTIQRTEQRDSAMYRCASSLGRQVSYEQYFGPGTRLTVT.

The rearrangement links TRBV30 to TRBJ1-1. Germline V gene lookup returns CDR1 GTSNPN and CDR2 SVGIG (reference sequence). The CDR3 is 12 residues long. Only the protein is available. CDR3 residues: CAWSPTRGEAFF. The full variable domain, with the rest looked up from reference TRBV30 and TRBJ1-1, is SQTIHQWPATLVQPVGSPLSLECTVEGTSNPNLYWYRQAAGRGLQLLFYSVGIGQISSEVPQNLSASRPQDRQFILSSKKLLLSDSGFYLCAWSPTRGEAFFGQGTRLTVV.